Below, 26 T cell receptor beta chains from the same sample are listed, as sequenced in a study of long-term antiretroviral therapy in people with HIV. The authors ran the immunoSEQ assay, v3.0, at survey level. The table came from immunoSEQ multiplex PCR; TCRdb's copy has only in-frame clones and leaves some out. The sample holds around 35,000 clones, 78% seen once. Sequencing used unsorted PBMCs, obtained 3.1 years after starting antiretroviral therapy. The receptors were sampled from a woman between 45 and 65 years old with HIV.

This clone ranks as medium-sized (0.01 to 0.1%). This chain links TRBV2 with TRBJ1-2; 10 positions agree with TRBD1. Germline values: CDR1 SNHLY, CDR2 FYNNEI. The CDR3 runs 13 residues. J gave up 6 bases and V 5 bases, and 3 bases lay outside the gene matches. CDR3 nucleotide sequence: TGTGCCAGCAGTTACGACAGGGGGCATGGCTACACCTTC. Encoded protein: CASSYDRGHGYTF.

The chain combines TRBV15 with TRBJ2-7; D unclear. V dropped 5 bases and J dropped 7 bases, with 15 bases sitting between them. The germline V gene has CDR1 LNHNV and CDR2 YYDKDF (reference sequence). The CDR3 is made up of 13 amino acids. The CDR3 region is CATSLGVVGEQYV. For the CDR3, the DNA is TGTGCCACCAGCCTTGGGGTAGTGGGGGAGCAGTACGTC.

CDR3 nucleotides: TGTGCCAGCAGTGAGGTCAGGGGTACTTCACCCCTCCACTTT. Its protein product is CASSEVRGTSPLHF. This rearrangement joins TRBV6-1 to TRBJ1-6; possibly TRBD1 for D (6 bases). CDR3 length: 14 residues. Germline CDR1 is MNHNS and CDR2 is SASEGT. With 3 bases removed from V and 9 bases from J, the gap between germline ends came to 12 bases.

The chain employs TRBV7-9 and TRBJ2-7, with 9 bases matching TRBD1. J gave up 3 bases and V 6 bases, and 9 bases lay outside the gene matches. Germline V lookup: CDR1 SEHNR, CDR2 FQNEAQ (reference sequence). CDR3 length equals 15 residues. The CDR3 bases are TGTGCCAGCAGTAGACCCGGGACAGGGTTCTACGAGCAGTACTTC. Amino acid sequence: CASSRPGTGFYEQYF.

V usage is TRBV5-1 and J usage is TRBJ2-1; D is possibly TRBD2 (6 bases). The CDR3 has 13 residues. The germline gives CDR1 SGHRS, CDR2 YFSETQ. The V and J ends lost 5 bases and 4 bases respectively, with 10 bases between them. The CDR3, as DNA: TGCGCCAGCAGGGTTAGCGGATACAATGAGCAGTTCTTC. Translating gives CASRVSGYNEQFF.

V gene TRBV7-2 combines with J gene TRBJ2-3, with TRBD2 matching over 16 bases. The CDR3 totals 18 residues. Germline CDR1 and CDR2: SGHTA and FQGNSA. V shed 3 bases and J 2 bases; nucleotides not matched to a gene: 5. The CDR3 sequence: CASSFGTSGGDPTDTQYF. The CDR3 DNA sequence: TGTGCCAGCAGCTTCGGGACTAGCGGGGGGGATCCCACAGATACGCAGTATTTT.

V and J are TRBV5-1 and TRBJ1-2, with TRBD1 matching over 8 bases. Germline V CDR1 and CDR2: SGHRS, YFSETQ. Trimming at V came to 4 bases and at J to 6 bases, leaving 11 bases not matched to a gene. The CDR3 consists of 15 residues. Here the CDR3 reads CASSRQGQGSDGYTF. As DNA, the CDR3 is TGCGCCAGCAGCCGCCAAGGACAGGGATCGGATGGCTACACCTTC.

This clone was observed a few times. V and J are TRBV5-1 and TRBJ2-7; D remains ambiguous. This CDR3 has 15 amino acids. Trimming took 0 bases from V and 2 from J, leaving 12 bases between them. Germline V gene sequence: CDR1 SGHRS, CDR2 YFSETQ. The CDR3 DNA reads as TGCGCCAGCAGCTTGGGCCCAGGTTACACCTACGAGCAGTACTTC. Amino acids: CASSLGPGYTYEQYF.

This clone has only one observation. The junction shows a germline mismatch at one end, possibly a read error. The chain combines TRBV10-2 with TRBJ2-3; D might be TRBD2 (6 bases). The CDR3 totals 11 residues. Germline CDR1 WSHSY, CDR2 SAAADI. Here the CDR3 reads CASSESTRLVF. The CDR3 nucleotides read TGCGCCAGCAGTGAGTCGACGCGACTAGTTTTT.

This sequence joins TRBV5-6 and TRBJ1-2; D may be TRBD1 (6 bases). CDR3 length: 15 residues. CDR1 is SGHDT, CDR2 YYEEEE, per germline. Trimming pared 4 bases from V and 4 bases from J, leaving 17 bases between. CDR3 coding DNA: TGTGCCAGCAGCCGGCCGACAGGTAACGGCTATGGCTACACCTTC. Protein sequence: CASSRPTGNGYGYTF.

The chain employs TRBV5-1 and TRBJ2-7; 7 bases line up with TRBD2. Per the germline V gene, CDR1 is SGHRS and CDR2 is YFSETQ. The CDR3 extends over 15 amino acids. The V gene end was trimmed by 7 bases and the J gene end by 1 base; junction bases not matched to a gene: 11. CDR3 nucleotide sequence: TGCGCCAGCGAAAAGGGAGGGACGGGTTCCTACGAGCAGTACGTC. Translated, it gives CASEKGGTGSYEQYV.

This clone was observed a single time. The rearrangement uses TRBV27 and TRBJ2-4; 11 bases agree with TRBD2. Germline V gives CDR1 MNHEY, CDR2 SMNVEV (reference sequence). V dropped 6 bases and J dropped 8; count of bases not matched to a gene: 9. CDR3 length: 15 amino acids. In nucleotides, the CDR3 is TGTGCCAGCAGAAAATATAGCGGGGGGGCGGACATTCAGTACTTC. Translation gives CASRKYSGGADIQYF.

This chain joins TRBV5-6 and TRBJ1-1, with 9 positions matching TRBD1. CDR1 and CDR2 from the germline V gene are SGHDT and YYEEEE. Losses at the gene ends were 5 bases for V and 4 bases for J; bases not matched to a gene: 12. CDR3 length: 16 amino acids. CDR3 in DNA: TGTGCCAGCAGTCCCGGGACAGGGTCACCTCTCACTGAAGCTTTCTTT. This codes for CASSPGTGSPLTEAFF. The full variable domain, in which reference TRBV5-6 and TRBJ1-1 provide the parts outside the CDR3, is DAGVTQSPTHLIKTRGQQVTLRCSPKSGHDTVSWYQQALGQGPQFIFQYYEEEERQRGNFPDRFSGHQFPNYSSELNVNALLLGDSALYLCASSPGTGSPLTEAFFGQGTRLTVV.

The chain employs TRBV14 and TRBJ2-3; TRBD2 aligns across 10 bases. The CDR3 has 18 amino acids. Trimming cost V 0 bases and J 2 bases; bases outside gene matches: 8. Germline CDR1 SGHDN, CDR2 FVKESK. In nucleotides, the CDR3 is TGTGCCAGCAGCCAAGATCGGGTAGCGGGGGGATTCACAGATACGCAGTATTTT. It specifies CASSQDRVAGGFTDTQYF.

This sequence joins TRBV4-1 and TRBJ1-5; maybe TRBD1 (5 bases). The CDR3 is made up of 18 amino acids. V was shortened by 5 bases and J by 5 bases, with 25 bases between the two germline ends. Germline CDR1 MGHRA, CDR2 YSYEKL. The CDR3 protein is CASSSNPSRAGGDQPQHF. CDR3 nucleotides: TGCGCCAGCAGCTCAAACCCCTCAAGGGCCGGGGGGGATCAGCCCCAGCATTTT.

The chain couples TRBV11-2 to TRBJ2-5; D uncertain. V gave up 1 base and J gave up 3 bases, with 3 bases separating them. Germline V gene sequence: CDR1 SGHAT, CDR2 FQNNGV. The CDR3 extends over 12 amino acids. CDR3 residues: CASSLAKETQYF. CDR3 in DNA: TGTGCCAGCAGCTTAGCGAAAGAGACCCAGTACTTC.

The CDR3 is CASSPGVDTQYF. As DNA, the CDR3 is TGTGCCAGCAGCCCGGGGGTTGATACGCAGTATTTT. This rearrangement joins TRBV27 to TRBJ2-3, with D possibly being TRBD2 (6 bases). Per the germline V gene, CDR1 is MNHEY and CDR2 is SMNVEV (reference sequence). Trimming cost V 6 bases and J 6 bases, with 10 bases left between them. The CDR3 contains 12 residues.

This clone was recorded a few times. V usage is TRBV11-2 and J usage is TRBJ1-3; D remains unclear. V shed 10 bases and J shed 3 bases, with 7 bases lying between them. Germline CDR1 SGHAT, CDR2 FQNNGV. This CDR3 is 11 amino acids long. CDR3 region: CATPIGNTIYF. DNA of the CDR3: TGTGCCACCCCGATTGGAAACACCATATATTTT.

The V gene is TRBV10-3, the J gene TRBJ2-7; D remains unclear. Trimming took 4 bases from V and 5 from J, leaving 12 bases between them. Germline CDR1 and CDR2: ENHRY and SYGVKD. The CDR3 covers 13 residues. CDR3 nucleotide sequence: TGTGCCATCAGTGGGTGGGCTGACAACGAGCAGTACTTC. It is translated as CAISGWADNEQYF.

This sequence joins TRBV5-6 and TRBJ2-6; a possible D gene is TRBD1 (6 bases). The CDR3 is made up of 15 amino acids. Germline CDR1 SGHDT, CDR2 YYEEEE. V gave up 2 bases and J gave up 3 bases, with 9 bases separating them. This CDR3 reads CASSLGQFGANVLTF. Written as DNA, the CDR3 is TGTGCCAGCAGCTTAGGACAGTTTGGGGCCAACGTCCTGACTTTC.

This clone occurred a few times. This chain uses TRBV2 with TRBJ1-5; D unclear. This CDR3 comprises 13 residues. CDR1 is SNHLY, CDR2 FYNNEI, per germline. The V end lost 6 bases, the J end lost 1 base, and 7 bases lay between the germline ends. CDR3 amino acids: CASRRNSNQPQHF. CDR3 in DNA: TGTGCCAGCAGGAGGAACAGCAATCAGCCCCAGCATTTT.

This clone is a singleton in its sample. This chain connects TRBV5-1 to TRBJ2-5; D is perhaps TRBD1 (6 bases). V was cut by 5 bases and J by 3 bases, with 17 bases left in between. The germline V gene encodes CDR1 SGHRS and CDR2 YFSETQ. The CDR3 spans 15 residues. The CDR3 loop is CASSFTGNKEETQYF. The CDR3 DNA sequence: TGCGCCAGCAGTTTCACAGGGAATAAGGAAGAGACCCAGTACTTC.

The chain employs TRBV4-1 and TRBJ1-5; no reliable D call. V shed 0 bases and J shed 3 bases, with 6 bases lying between them. The germline CDR1 and CDR2 sequences are MGHRA and YSYEKL. The CDR3 has 14 amino acids. CDR3 region: CASSQDRNNQPQHF. The CDR3 nucleotides are TGCGCCAGCAGCCAAGACAGGAACAATCAGCCCCAGCATTTT.

V usage is TRBV5-4 and J usage is TRBJ1-2; D unresolved. Germline V lookup: CDR1 SGHNT, CDR2 YYREEE (reference sequence). This CDR3 contains 15 residues. Trimming took 4 bases from V and 7 from J, leaving 20 bases between them. The CDR3, as DNA: TGTGCCAGCAGCGCCGGCGGAGGGCCTCATGGTGGCTACACCTTC. This sequence encodes CASSAGGGPHGGYTF.

The chain uses TRBV11-2 and TRBJ2-2; no definite D call. V lost 4 bases and J lost 2, with 5 bases in between. The germline CDR1 and CDR2 sequences are SGHAT and FQNNGV. The CDR3 covers 13 residues. The CDR3 sequence is CASSSLNTGELFF. CDR3 sequence (DNA): TGTGCCAGCAGCTCACTTAACACCGGGGAGCTGTTTTTT.

The chain combines TRBV28 with TRBJ2-1, with 8 positions matching TRBD2. The CDR3 runs to 18 residues. Germline lookup yields CDR1 MDHEN and CDR2 SYDVKM. Trimming removed 8 bases from V and 8 bases from J; junction bases left unmatched: 23. CDR3 residues: CASGRLLPAGALMDEQFF. The CDR3 region has the DNA TGTGCCAGCGGGCGCTTACTCCCAGCGGGGGCCCTTATGGATGAGCAGTTCTTC.